These 26 T cell receptor beta chains share one sample of origin, sequenced in a study of shared clonotypes between healthy human individuals. Profiling relied on immunoSEQ multiplex PCR, and the TCRdb table lists in-frame clones only, not all of them. The sample carries some 2,000,000 clones, around 95% recorded once. Sequencing was performed on naive CD4+ T cells sorted from blood. Subset reported: CD45RA+ positively selected. The receptors originated from a man younger than 35 in good health.

The chain carries TRBV19 and TRBJ2-7; D call uncertain. This CDR3 is built from 13 residues. CDR1 is LNHDA and CDR2 is SQIVND in the germline V gene (reference sequence). V was cut by 3 bases and J by 4 bases, with 10 bases left in between. CDR3 sequence reads: CASSIGVGYEQYF. The CDR3 DNA reads as TGTGCCAGTAGTATTGGGGTTGGATACGAGCAGTACTTC.

V usage is TRBV5-1 and J usage is TRBJ2-7; the D is unclear. V lost 0 bases, J lost 6 bases, and 7 bases lay in between. This CDR3 comprises 12 residues. Looked up from germline, CDR1 is SGHRS and CDR2 is YFSETQ. CDR3 coding DNA: TGCGCCAGCAGCTTGGCGCCGGGCGAGCAGTACTTC. Its protein product is CASSLAPGEQYF.

With respect to this clone: Other DNA sequences in the same sample also yield this CDR3. The chain links TRBV6-1 to TRBJ1-4, with no clear D. Germline lookup yields CDR1 MNHNS and CDR2 SASEGT. The CDR3 spans 13 residues. The V end lost 4 bases, the J end lost 7 bases, and 10 bases lay between the germline ends. CDR3 in DNA: TGTGCCAGCAGTGGTCAAGGAAGTGAAAAACTGTTTTTT. Protein product: CASSGQGSEKLFF.

This clone was seen a single time. The chain combines TRBV11-2 with TRBJ2-3, with 9 bases identical to TRBD2. The V segment lost 0 bases and the J segment 3 bases; nucleotides outside the gene matches: 4. Germline CDR1 reads SGHAT; CDR2 reads FQNNGV. This CDR3 region has 16 residues. The CDR3 is CASSLDRSGGTDTQYF. CDR3 nucleotides: TGTGCCAGCAGCTTAGATAGGAGCGGGGGGACAGATACGCAGTATTTT.

This clone was found once. The gene calls are TRBV7-8 and TRBJ2-5; TRBD2 might be the D (5 bases). The CDR3 sequence is 16 residues long. Germline V gives CDR1 SGHVS, CDR2 FQNEAQ. The V gene lost 4 bases and the J gene lost 2 bases, with 17 bases spanning the gap. The CDR3 region is CASSSRALSGQETQYF. In DNA form, the CDR3 reads TGTGCCAGCAGCTCCCGGGCCCTATCGGGACAAGAGACCCAGTACTTC.

This sequence joins TRBV6-1 and TRBJ2-2, with D possibly being TRBD1 (6 bases). The CDR3 is made up of 13 amino acids. The ends were cut back, 7 bases at V and 6 bases at J, with 12 bases in the middle. CDR1 and CDR2 from the germline V gene are MNHNS and SASEGT. This chain's CDR3 is CASIGQGSGELFF. CDR3 nucleotide sequence: TGTGCCAGCATTGGTCAGGGGTCCGGGGAGCTGTTTTTT.

The chain links TRBV28 to TRBJ1-1; D gene ambiguous. Trimming shortened V by 7 bases and J by 1 base, and 10 bases separated the two germline ends. The CDR3 spans 13 residues. CDR1 and CDR2 from the germline V gene are MDHEN and SYDVKM. The DNA of the CDR3 is TGTGCCAGCATTCGTACGGGGAACACTGAAGCTTTCTTT. As protein: CASIRTGNTEAFF.

On this clone: Other DNA sequences in the sample encode the same CDR3. This chain uses TRBV7-9 with TRBJ1-2; D perhaps matches TRBD1 (5 bases). Trimming took 5 bases from V and 6 from J, leaving 10 bases between them. The CDR3 is made up of 12 amino acids. CDR1 and CDR2 (germline): SEHNR, FQNEAQ (reference sequence). The CDR3 sequence: CASSLQTDGYTF. The CDR3 coding sequence is TGTGCCAGCAGCCTCCAGACAGATGGCTACACCTTC. Together with reference TRBV7-9 and TRBJ1-2, the CDR3 gives the full variable domain: DTGVSQNPRHKITKRGQNVTFRCDPISEHNRLYWYRQTLGQGPEFLTYFQNEAQLEKSRLLSDRFSAERPKGSFSTLEIQRTEQGDSAMYLCASSLQTDGYTFGSGTRLTVV.

The chain couples TRBV7-8 to TRBJ2-7; D is perhaps TRBD2 (6 bases). Germline values: CDR1 SGHVS, CDR2 FQNEAQ. Between the trimmed V and J ends, which lost 0 bases and 0 bases, there was a span of 18 bases. The CDR3 covers 18 residues. CDR3 DNA: TGTGCCAGCAGCTTAGCGCCCAGTGGAGGGGCCTTCTCCTACGAGCAGTACTTC. Protein product: CASSLAPSGGAFSYEQYF.

J is TRBJ2-5 and V is TRBV4-2; a possible D gene is TRBD1 (6 bases). This CDR3 spans 17 amino acids. Trimming took 4 bases from V and 2 from J, leaving 20 bases between them. CDR1 and CDR2 (germline): LGHNA, YNFKEQ. The CDR3 protein is CASSPSRWTEQQETQYF. CDR3 bases: TGTGCCAGCAGCCCCTCACGGTGGACAGAACAACAAGAGACCCAGTACTTC.

V gene TRBV5-4 combines with J gene TRBJ1-6; D call uncertain. V was shortened by 0 bases and J by 0 bases, with 7 bases between the two germline ends. This CDR3 region has 16 residues. The germline CDR1 and CDR2 sequences are SGHNT and YYREEE (reference sequence). In DNA, the CDR3 is TGTGCCAGCAGCTTGGCCCAGAGCTCCTATAATTCACCCCTCCACTTT. Translation gives CASSLAQSSYNSPLHF.

This chain links TRBV7-2 with TRBJ2-2; D ambiguous. V was cut by 5 bases and J by 8 bases, with 6 bases left in between. This CDR3 spans 11 amino acids. The germline V gene encodes CDR1 SGHTA and CDR2 FQGNSA. CDR3 nucleotide sequence: TGTGCCAGCAGCCCCCTAGGGGAGCTGTTTTTT. The encoded protein is CASSPLGELFF.

The gene calls are TRBV6-5 and TRBJ2-7; either TRBD1 or TRBD2 may fit D (5 bases each). Germline CDR1 reads MNHEY; CDR2 reads SVGAGI. V was pared by 7 bases and J by 2 bases, with 12 bases between. The CDR3 loop spans 13 amino acids. CDR3 residues: CASTGTATYEQYF. CDR3 nucleotides: TGTGCCAGCACCGGGACGGCGACCTACGAGCAGTACTTC.

V gene TRBV19 combines with J gene TRBJ1-1, with D unclear. CDR1 is LNHDA and CDR2 is SQIVND in the germline V gene (reference sequence). Trimming cost V 2 bases and J 10 bases, with 14 bases left between them. The CDR3 has 13 amino acids. The CDR3 bases are TGTGCCAGTAGTATAATGGATGGAGCGGGAGCTTTCTTT. Its translation is CASSIMDGAGAFF.

As for this clone: This specimen includes other DNA sequences encoding the same CDR3. This chain links TRBV10-3 with TRBJ2-7; 7 bases are shared with TRBD2. CDR3 length: 15 residues. Unmatched junction bases numbered 5, after V lost 3 bases and J lost 0 bases. Germline loops: CDR1 ENHRY, CDR2 SYGVKD. DNA of the CDR3: TGTGCCATCAGTGAATCGGGGGGAGCCTCCTACGAGCAGTACTTC. Translating it yields CAISESGGASYEQYF.

The V call is TRBV12-5, the J call TRBJ1-2; weak D call: TRBD1 (5 bases). In germline, CDR1 is LGHNT, CDR2 FRNRAP. The CDR3 loop spans 15 amino acids. V lost 3 bases and J 0 bases, leaving 11 bases between the germline ends. Here the CDR3 DNA reads TGTGCTAGTGGTTTTTTCCCAGGGACTAACTATGGCTACACCTTC. Its protein product is CASGFFPGTNYGYTF.

This rearrangement joins TRBV4-1 to TRBJ2-7, with 9 bases identical to TRBD1. J was trimmed by 3 bases and V by 5 bases; bases with no gene match: 8. The CDR3 contains 15 residues. Germline values: CDR1 MGHRA, CDR2 YSYEKL. CDR3 nucleotides: TGCGCCAGCAGCGCACCCGGGACAGGGCGCTACGAGCAGTACTTC. This codes for CASSAPGTGRYEQYF.

This clone showed up just a few times. The J gene is TRBJ1-2, the V gene TRBV7-2; 9 bases fit TRBD1. Germline CDR1 SGHTA, CDR2 FQGNSA. The CDR3 consists of 13 residues. The junction had 6 bases not matched to a gene; V was cut back by 5 bases and J by 8 bases. CDR3 amino acids: CASSQGQGYGYTF. Here the CDR3 DNA reads TGTGCCAGCAGCCAAGGACAGGGGTACGGCTACACCTTC.

CDR3 protein: CASSSASLDEKLFF. Written as DNA, the CDR3 is TGTGCCAGCAGTTCCGCCTCCTTGGATGAAAAACTGTTTTTT. The chain couples TRBV28 to TRBJ1-4, with D unclear. Germline assignment: CDR1 MDHEN and CDR2 SYDVKM. This CDR3 is 14 amino acids long. V was cut by 4 bases and J by 6 bases, with 12 bases left in between.

The J gene is TRBJ1-4, the V gene TRBV28; D is possibly TRBD1 (5 bases). This CDR3 region has 15 residues. Between the trimmed V and J ends, which lost 5 bases and 2 bases, there was a span of 12 bases. Germline-derived CDR1 and CDR2 are MDHEN and SYDVKM. The CDR3 region is CASSPGTKTNEKLFF. The CDR3 nucleotides are TGTGCCAGCAGTCCGGGGACGAAGACTAATGAAAAACTGTTTTTT.

The rearrangement links TRBV30 to TRBJ2-5; no clear D gene. TRBJ2-7 explains the end of the DNA better; the J call may be wrong. The CDR3 sequence is 14 residues long. Per the germline V gene, CDR1 is GTSNPN and CDR2 is SVGIG (reference sequence). The CDR3 sequence is CAWSVSTVSYEQYF. For the CDR3, the DNA is TGTGCCTGGAGTGTGAGTACAGTCTCCTACGAGCAGTACTTC.

The J gene is TRBJ2-4, the V gene TRBV27, with D tentatively TRBD1 or TRBD2 (5 bases each). There are 16 residues in the CDR3. Trimming removed 7 bases from V and 7 bases from J, with 23 bases in between. The germline CDR1 and CDR2 sequences are MNHEY and SMNVEV (reference sequence). CDR3 nucleotide sequence: TGTGCCAGCAAAGAGAGGGGAGCCAACATTGACAACATTCAGTACTTC. Translation gives CASKERGANIDNIQYF.

The chain employs TRBV6-5 and TRBJ1-6; 7 bases match TRBD1. Per the germline V gene, CDR1 is MNHEY and CDR2 is SVGAGI. The V segment lost 6 bases and the J segment 7 bases; nucleotides outside the gene matches: 9. The CDR3 is 15 residues long. The CDR3 loop is CASRAGGSGNSPLHF. In DNA, the CDR3 is TGTGCCAGCAGGGCAGGGGGTTCGGGGAATTCACCCCTCCACTTT.

This clone has just one count. The chain links TRBV11-2 to TRBJ1-4; D unresolved. The CDR3 length is 15 residues. V was clipped by 1 base and J by 5 bases, with 11 bases between them. The germline V gene has CDR1 SGHAT and CDR2 FQNNGV. CDR3 protein: CASSLAGNANEKLFF. The CDR3 nucleotides are TGTGCCAGCAGCTTAGCGGGAAATGCGAATGAAAAACTGTTTTTT.

The chain has TRBV5-6 and TRBJ2-5, with 13 bases lining up with TRBD2. CDR3 size: 16 residues. Looked up from germline, CDR1 is SGHDT and CDR2 is YYEEEE. V lost 4 bases, J lost 4 bases, and 7 bases stayed unmatched. The CDR3, as DNA: TGTGCCAGCAGCACAATACTAGCGGGAGGGGGAGAGACCCAGTACTTC. This translates into CASSTILAGGGETQYF. Full variable domain (missing parts from reference TRBV5-6 and TRBJ2-5): DAGVTQSPTHLIKTRGQQVTLRCSPKSGHDTVSWYQQALGQGPQFIFQYYEEEERQRGNFPDRFSGHQFPNYSSELNVNALLLGDSALYLCASSTILAGGGETQYFGPGTRLLVL.

CDR3 residues: CASSIFPYRGMNTEAFF. In DNA, the CDR3 is TGTGCCAGTAGTATATTTCCCTACAGGGGGATGAACACTGAAGCTTTCTTT. The gene calls are TRBV19 and TRBJ1-1; 8 bases are a match to TRBD1. V lost 2 bases to trimming and J lost 0 bases; unmatched junction nucleotides: 8. CDR1 is LNHDA, CDR2 SQIVND, per germline (reference sequence). The CDR3 contains 17 residues.